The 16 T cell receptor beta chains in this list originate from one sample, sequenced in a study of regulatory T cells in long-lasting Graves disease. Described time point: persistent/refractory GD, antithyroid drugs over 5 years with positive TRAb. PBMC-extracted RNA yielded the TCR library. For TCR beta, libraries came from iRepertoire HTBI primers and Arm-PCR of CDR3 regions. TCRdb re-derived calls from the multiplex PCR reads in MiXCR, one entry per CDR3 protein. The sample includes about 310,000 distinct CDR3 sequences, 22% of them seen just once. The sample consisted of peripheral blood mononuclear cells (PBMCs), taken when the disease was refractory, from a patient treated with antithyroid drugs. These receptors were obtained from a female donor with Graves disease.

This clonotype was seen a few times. The CDR3 sequence is CASSSRLARETQYF. DNA for the CDR3: TGTGCCAGCAGCTCCCGACTAGCCAGGGAGACCCAGTACTTC. The V call is TRBV11-2, the J call TRBJ2-5; 7 bases align to TRBD2. V trimming: 4 bases; J trimming: 5 bases; junction bases outside the gene matches: 7. The CDR3 extends over 14 amino acids. Germline V gives CDR1 SGHAT, CDR2 FQNNGV.

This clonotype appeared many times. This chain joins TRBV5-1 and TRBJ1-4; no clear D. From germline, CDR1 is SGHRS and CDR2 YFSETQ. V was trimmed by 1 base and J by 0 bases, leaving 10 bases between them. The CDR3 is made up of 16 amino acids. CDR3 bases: TGCGCCAGCAGCTTGAACCCCTCCGCAACTAATGAAAAACTGTTTTTT. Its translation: CASSLNPSATNEKLFF.

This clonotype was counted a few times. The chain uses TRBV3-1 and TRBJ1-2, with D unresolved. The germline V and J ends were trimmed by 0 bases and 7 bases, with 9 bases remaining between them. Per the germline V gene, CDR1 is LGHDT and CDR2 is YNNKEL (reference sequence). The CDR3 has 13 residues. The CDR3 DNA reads TGTGCCAGCAGCCAAGATGGGTCTACTGGCTACACCTTC. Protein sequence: CASSQDGSTGYTF.

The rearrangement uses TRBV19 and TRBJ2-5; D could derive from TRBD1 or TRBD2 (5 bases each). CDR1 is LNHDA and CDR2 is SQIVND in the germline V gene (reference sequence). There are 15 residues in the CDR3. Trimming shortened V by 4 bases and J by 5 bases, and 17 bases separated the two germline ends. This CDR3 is CASSTGASSRETQYF. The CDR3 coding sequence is TGTGCCAGTAGTACCGGGGCCTCGTCAAGGGAGACCCAGTACTTC.

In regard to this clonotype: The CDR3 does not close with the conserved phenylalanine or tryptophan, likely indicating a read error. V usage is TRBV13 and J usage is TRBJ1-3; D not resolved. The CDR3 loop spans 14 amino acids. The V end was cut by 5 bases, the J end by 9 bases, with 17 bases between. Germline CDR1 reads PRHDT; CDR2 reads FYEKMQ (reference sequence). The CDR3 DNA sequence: TGTGCCAGCAGCGCTACGAAGCGAGCGAGCACCATATATCTT. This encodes CASSATKRASTIYL.

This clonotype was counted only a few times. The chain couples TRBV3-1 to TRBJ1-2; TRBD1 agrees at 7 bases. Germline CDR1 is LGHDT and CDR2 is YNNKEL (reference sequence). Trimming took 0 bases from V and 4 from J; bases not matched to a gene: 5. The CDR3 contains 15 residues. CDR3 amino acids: CASSQDFDRVYGYTF. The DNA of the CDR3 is TGTGCCAGCAGCCAAGACTTCGACAGGGTCTATGGCTACACCTTC. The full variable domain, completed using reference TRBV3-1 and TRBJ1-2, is DTAVSQTPKYLVTQMGNDKSIKCEQNLGHDTMYWYKQDSKKFLKIMFSYNNKELIINETVPNRFSPKSPDKAHLNLHINSLELGDSAVYFCASSQDFDRVYGYTFGSGTRLTVV.

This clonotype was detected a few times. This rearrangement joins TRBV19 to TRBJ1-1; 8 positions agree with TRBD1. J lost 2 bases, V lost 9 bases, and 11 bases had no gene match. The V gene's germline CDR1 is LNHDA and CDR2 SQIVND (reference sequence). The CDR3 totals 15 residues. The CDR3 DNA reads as TGTGCCAGCCAGCATCCACAGGGGGTCAACACTGAAGCTTTCTTT. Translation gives CASQHPQGVNTEAFF.

CDR3 sequence: CASSLVGFRTDTQYF. The DNA for the CDR3 is TGTGCCAGCAGCTTAGTGGGATTTCGCACAGATACGCAGTATTTT. V is TRBV11-2 and J is TRBJ2-3, with D uncertain. The CDR3 contains 15 residues. V was trimmed by 1 base and J by 1 base, leaving 9 bases between them. CDR1 SGHAT and CDR2 FQNNGV come from the germline V gene.

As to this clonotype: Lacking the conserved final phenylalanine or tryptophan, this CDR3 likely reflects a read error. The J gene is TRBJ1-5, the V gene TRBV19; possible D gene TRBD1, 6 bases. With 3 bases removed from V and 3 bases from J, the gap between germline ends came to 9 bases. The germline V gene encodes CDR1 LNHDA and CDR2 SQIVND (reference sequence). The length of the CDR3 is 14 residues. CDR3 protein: CASSIRQDNQPQHS. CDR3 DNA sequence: TGTGCCAGTAGTATTCGACAGGACAATCAGCCCCAGCATTCT.

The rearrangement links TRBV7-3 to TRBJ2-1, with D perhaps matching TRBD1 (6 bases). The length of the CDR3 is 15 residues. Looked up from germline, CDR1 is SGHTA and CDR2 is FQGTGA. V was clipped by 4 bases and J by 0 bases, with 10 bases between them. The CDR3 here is CASSWGRSSYNEQFF. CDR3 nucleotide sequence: TGTGCCAGCAGCTGGGGGCGAAGCTCCTACAATGAGCAGTTCTTC.

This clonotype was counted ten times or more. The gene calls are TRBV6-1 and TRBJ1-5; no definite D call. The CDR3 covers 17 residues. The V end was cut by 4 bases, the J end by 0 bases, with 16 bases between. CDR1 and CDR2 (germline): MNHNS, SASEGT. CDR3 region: CASSAGLEPYSNQPQHF. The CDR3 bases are TGTGCCAGCAGTGCGGGTTTAGAGCCCTATAGCAATCAGCCCCAGCATTTT.

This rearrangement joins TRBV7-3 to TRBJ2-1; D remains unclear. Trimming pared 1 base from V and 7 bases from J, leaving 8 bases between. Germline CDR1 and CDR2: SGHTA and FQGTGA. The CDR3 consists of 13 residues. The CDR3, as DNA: TGTGCCAGCAGCTTAAGCCCTAGTAATGAGCAGTTCTTC. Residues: CASSLSPSNEQFF.

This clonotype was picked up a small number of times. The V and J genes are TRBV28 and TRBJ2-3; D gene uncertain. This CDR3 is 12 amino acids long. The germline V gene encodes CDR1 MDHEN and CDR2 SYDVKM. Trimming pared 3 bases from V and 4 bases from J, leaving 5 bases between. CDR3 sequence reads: CASSFIPDTQYF. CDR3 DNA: TGTGCCAGCAGTTTTATCCCAGATACGCAGTATTTT.

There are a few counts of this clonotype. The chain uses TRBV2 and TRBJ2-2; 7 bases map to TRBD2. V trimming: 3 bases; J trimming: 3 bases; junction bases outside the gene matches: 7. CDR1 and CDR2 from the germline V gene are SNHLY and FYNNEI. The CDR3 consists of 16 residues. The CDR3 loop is CASSELGGMDTGELFF. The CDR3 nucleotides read TGTGCCAGCAGTGAGCTCGGGGGGATGGACACCGGGGAGCTGTTTTTT.

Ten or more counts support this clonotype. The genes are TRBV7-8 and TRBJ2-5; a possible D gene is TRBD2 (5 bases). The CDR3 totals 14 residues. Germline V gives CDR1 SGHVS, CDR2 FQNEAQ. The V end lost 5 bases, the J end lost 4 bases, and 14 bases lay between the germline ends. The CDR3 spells CASSHIEGVETQYF. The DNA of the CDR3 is TGTGCCAGCAGCCACATTGAGGGAGTAGAGACCCAGTACTTC.

The CDR3, as DNA: TGTGCCTGGGGGGTGAACACTGAAGCTTTCTTT. This codes for CAWGVNTEAFF. The chain recombines TRBV30 with TRBJ1-1; the D is unclear. Trimming took 5 bases from V and 0 from J, leaving 4 bases between them. Per the germline V gene, CDR1 is GTSNPN and CDR2 is SVGIG (reference sequence). This CDR3 is built from 11 residues.